This T cell receptor (beta chain) was documented in a study of blood T cell repertoires in COVID-19. On the study more broadly: The United States, Italy and Spain were the sources of the acute and convalescent COVID-19 samples. T cells, B-cell-depleted T cells, or PBMCs provided the cDNA or gDNA that served as material.

In the source study's methods: The assay estimated nucleated cells by amplifying reference gene primers. TCRdb's copy holds only in-frame clones and misses some; the assay was immunoSEQ multiplex PCR. V and J calls and clone size are given by that table; D and trimming were obtained from the DNA. Among around 300,000 clones listed, 85% were seen once. Germline values: CDR1 SEHNR, CDR2 FQNEAQ (reference sequence). The length of the CDR3 is 14 residues. V was clipped by 4 bases and J by 3 bases; unmatched bases: 6. V usage is TRBV7-9 and J usage is TRBJ2-7, with 7 nucleotides matching TRBD1. The sequencing input was peripheral blood. This TCR was sampled from a human donor in a cohort sampled during active COVID-19. The chain's CDR3 is CASSYTGANYEQYF. The CDR3 coding sequence is TGTGCCAGCAGCTATACAGGGGCTAACTACGAGCAGTACTTC.